This TCR beta chain was retrieved from a study of blood T cell repertoires in COVID-19. Study-level background: The United States, Italy and Spain supplied acute and convalescent COVID-19 samples. From T cells, B-cell-depleted T cells, or PBMCs came the material, which was cDNA or gDNA.

CDR1 is SGHDN, CDR2 FVKESK, per germline. The CDR3 consists of 14 residues. V gave up 0 bases and J gave up 4 bases, with 7 bases separating them. Sequencing was performed with immunoSEQ multiplex PCR; in TCRdb, only in-frame clones are kept and a portion is missing. The sample carries 300,000 or so clones, just over 85% recorded once. Sequencing was done on a sample of PBMCs or T cells enriched from blood (not recorded which). The source is a woman aged 40 to 50 with acute COVID-19. The J gene is TRBJ2-1, the V gene TRBV14; D is perhaps TRBD1 (5 bases). CDR3 residues: CASSQDQGYNEQFF. DNA for the CDR3: TGTGCCAGCAGCCAAGACCAGGGTTACAATGAGCAGTTCTTC.